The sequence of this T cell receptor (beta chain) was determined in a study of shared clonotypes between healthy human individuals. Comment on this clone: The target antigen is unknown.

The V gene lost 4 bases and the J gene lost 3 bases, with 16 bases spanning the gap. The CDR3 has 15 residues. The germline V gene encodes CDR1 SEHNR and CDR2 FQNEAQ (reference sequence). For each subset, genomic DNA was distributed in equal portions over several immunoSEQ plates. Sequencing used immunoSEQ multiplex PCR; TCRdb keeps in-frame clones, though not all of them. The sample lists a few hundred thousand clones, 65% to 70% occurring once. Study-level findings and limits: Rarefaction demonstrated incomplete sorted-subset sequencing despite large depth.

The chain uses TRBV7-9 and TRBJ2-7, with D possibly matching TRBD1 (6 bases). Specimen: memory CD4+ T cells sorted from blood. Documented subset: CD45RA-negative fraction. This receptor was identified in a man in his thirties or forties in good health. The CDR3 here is CASSSETGKVYEQYF. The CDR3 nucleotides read TGTGCCAGCAGCTCTGAAACAGGGAAGGTCTACGAGCAGTACTTC.